This TCR beta chain was identified during a study of T cell repertoires in cytomegalovirus infection. The overall study: Carrying CMV and the relevant HLA type showed in public TCR beta signatures.

Concerning this clonotype itself: The antigen is not known.

CDR3 length equals 15 residues. Germline CDR1 and CDR2: SNHLY and FYNNEI. J was trimmed by 0 bases and V by 3 bases; bases with no gene match: 4. In TCRdb, the reads were re-called with MiXCR into one record per CDR3 protein. This repertoire shows some 400,000 distinct CDR3 sequences, roughly 31% found once; its top ten account for roughly an eighth. General study points: Cumulative frequency (of public TCR beta family members) identified carriers of CMV plus the relevant HLA. HLA-C-restricted CMV-specific TCR beta clonotypes prevailed in the ex vivo response.

Sequenced sample: PBMCs. This chain links TRBV2 with TRBJ2-5; TRBD2 aligns across 7 bases. This clonotype was sampled from a human donor in good health (CMV status not recorded). Some clones in this sample may be carry-over from other donors' samples. CDR3 coding DNA: TGTGCCAGCAGTGAGTGGCTAGCGGACCAAGAGACCCAGTACTTC. Protein: CASSEWLADQETQYF.